This T cell receptor (beta chain) was sequenced during a study of blood T cell repertoires in COVID-19. At the level of the study: Whether acute or convalescent, the COVID-19 samples came from the United States, Italy and Spain. Sample material is recorded as cDNA or gDNA derived from T cells, B-cell-depleted T cells, or PBMCs.

How the authors handled the data: Researchers report that nucleated cell counts were estimated from reference gene primer amplification. Libraries were prepared by immunoSEQ multiplex PCR; TCRdb keeps only in-frame clonotypes and omits some of them. V and J calls plus clone size are reproduced from that table; the DNA served to infer D and trimming. Counted here are roughly 250,000 clones, 87% occurring once; the ten biggest clones make up just over 7%. This receptor was taken from a man in his fifties or sixties who had recovered from COVID-19. The sample was peripheral blood.

CDR3 residues: CASSELEDNEQFF. The CDR3 DNA reads TGTGCCAGCAGTGAATTAGAGGACAATGAGCAGTTCTTC. This chain uses TRBV2 with TRBJ2-1; no reliable D call. Per the germline V gene, CDR1 is SNHLY and CDR2 is FYNNEI. V gave up 2 bases and J gave up 5 bases, with 7 bases separating them. This CDR3 spans 13 amino acids.